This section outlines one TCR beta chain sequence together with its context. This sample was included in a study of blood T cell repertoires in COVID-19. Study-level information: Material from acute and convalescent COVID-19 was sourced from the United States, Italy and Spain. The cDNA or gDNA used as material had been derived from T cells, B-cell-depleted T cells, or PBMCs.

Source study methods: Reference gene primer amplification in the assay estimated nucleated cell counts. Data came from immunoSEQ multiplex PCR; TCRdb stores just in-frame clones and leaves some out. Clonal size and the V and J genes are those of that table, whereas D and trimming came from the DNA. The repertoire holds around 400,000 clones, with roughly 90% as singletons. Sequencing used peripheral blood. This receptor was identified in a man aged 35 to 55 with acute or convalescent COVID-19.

CDR3 region: CASSTGRGVSYEQYF. The CDR3 nucleotides read TGTGCCAGTAGTACTGGGCGGGGAGTTTCCTACGAGCAGTACTTC. V gene TRBV19 combines with J gene TRBJ2-7, with D maybe TRBD2 (6 bases). Germline V gene data show CDR1 as LNHDA and CDR2 as SQIVND (reference sequence). V lost 4 bases to trimming and J lost 1 base, with 14 bases between them. CDR3 size: 15 residues.